Shown below are 17 T cell receptor beta chains from a single sample sequenced in a study of T cell responses to AZD1222 COVID-19 vaccine. This table comes from immunoSEQ multiplex PCR, and its TCRdb copy is limited to in-frame clones, with some not included. The sample holds approximately 140,000 clones; about 89% are singletons and the top ten take 5.1%. Material: peripheral blood, obtained on day 0 of AZD1222 vaccination. These receptors came from an adult in good health.

This chain links TRBV7-2 with TRBJ1-1; D may be TRBD1 (6 bases). Germline loops: CDR1 SGHTA, CDR2 FQGNSA. The V end lost 8 bases, the J end lost 1 base, and 20 bases lay between the germline ends. There are 16 residues in the CDR3. CDR3 residues: CASRRGRDVGNTEAFF. The CDR3 DNA is TGTGCCAGCCGGCGGGGGCGGGACGTTGGGAACACTGAAGCTTTCTTT.

V gene TRBV6-1 combines with J gene TRBJ1-5; D call uncertain. Deletions cut 2 bases from V and 3 bases from J, with 5 bases between. From germline, CDR1 is MNHNS and CDR2 SASEGT. This CDR3 is built from 13 residues. The CDR3 DNA follows: TGTGCCAGCAGTGAACAGTACAATCAGCCCCAGCATTTT. It specifies CASSEQYNQPQHF.

The chain uses TRBV3-1 (or the pseudogene TRBV3-2) and TRBJ2-1; 8 nucleotides align to TRBD2. Germline V lookup: CDR1 LGHDT, CDR2 YNNKEL (reference sequence). V was clipped by 4 bases and J by 6 bases; unmatched bases: 8. The CDR3 contains 15 residues. For the CDR3, the DNA is TGTGCCAGCAGCCGAACAGCGGGAGTAGGCAATGAGCAGTTCTTC. The encoded protein is CASSRTAGVGNEQFF.

The V call is TRBV20-1, the J call TRBJ1-3, with D possibly TRBD1 on 6 matching bases. Trimming left V 3 bases short and J 0 bases short, with 9 bases between. The CDR3 covers 14 residues. Germline lookup yields CDR1 DFQATT and CDR2 SNEGSKA (reference sequence). The CDR3 loop is CSASQGRSGNTIYF. The CDR3 nucleotides are TGCAGTGCTAGTCAGGGGCGCTCTGGAAACACCATATATTTT.

The rearrangement links TRBV19 to TRBJ2-1; D uncertain. The CDR3 runs to 12 residues. Trimming shortened V by 10 bases and J by 0 bases, and 7 bases separated the two germline ends. The V gene's germline CDR1 is LNHDA and CDR2 SQIVND (reference sequence). DNA for the CDR3: TGTGCCACCAGTCTCTCCTACAATGAGCAGTTCTTC. This translates into CATSLSYNEQFF.

In this sample, this clone turned up once. The rearrangement joins TRBV19 to TRBJ1-2; no clear D gene. Trimming left V 3 bases short and J 4 bases short, with 12 bases between. Per the germline V gene, CDR1 is LNHDA and CDR2 is SQIVND (reference sequence). This CDR3 region has 14 residues. In nucleotides, the CDR3 is TGTGCCAGTAGTATCGGCACAGCGACCTATGGCTACACCTTC. This sequence encodes CASSIGTATYGYTF.

V gene TRBV27 combines with J gene TRBJ1-6; a possible D gene is TRBD1 (6 bases). CDR1 and CDR2 from the germline V gene are MNHEY and SMNVEV (reference sequence). This CDR3 has 14 amino acids. Between the trimmed V and J ends, which lost 3 bases and 10 bases, there was a span of 13 bases. In nucleotides, the CDR3 is TGTGCCAGCAGTTTCGCACAGGGAGGATCACCCCTCCACTTT. Translated: CASSFAQGGSPLHF.

The rearrangement links TRBV7-9 to TRBJ2-7; 7 nucleotides line up with TRBD1. The CDR3 runs to 13 residues. Germline assignment: CDR1 SEHNR and CDR2 FQNEAQ (reference sequence). Losses at the gene ends were 5 bases for V and 4 bases for J; bases not matched to a gene: 5. The CDR3: CASSQDREYEQYF. The CDR3 nucleotides read TGTGCCAGCAGCCAAGACAGGGAGTACGAGCAGTACTTC.

The chain carries TRBV19 and TRBJ2-1; TRBD2 matches at 13 bases. Germline CDR1 is LNHDA and CDR2 is SQIVND (reference sequence). The CDR3 extends over 15 amino acids. J lost 6 bases, V lost 6 bases, and 5 bases had no gene match. CDR3 nucleotide sequence: TGTGCCAGTAGCCAACTAGCGGGAGGGACCAATGAGCAGTTCTTC. It is translated as CASSQLAGGTNEQFF.

The chain joins TRBV7-9 to TRBJ1-1, with 7 bases fitting TRBD1. The CDR3 totals 14 residues. The J segment lost 1 base and the V segment lost 11 bases, leaving 10 bases of the junction unmatched. In germline, CDR1 is SEHNR, CDR2 FQNEAQ (reference sequence). The CDR3 DNA follows: TGTGCCGAAACCCCTGGGACAGAGAACACTGAAGCTTTCTTT. As protein: CAETPGTENTEAFF.

The CDR3 reads CASSVGRLAGGTYEQYF. The CDR3 DNA follows: TGTGCCAGCAGCGTAGGTAGACTAGCGGGAGGAACCTACGAGCAGTACTTC. The gene calls are TRBV9 and TRBJ2-7; 13 bases line up with TRBD2. The CDR3 sequence is 17 residues long. The germline CDR1 and CDR2 sequences are SGDLS and YYNGEE. Unmatched junction bases numbered 5, after V lost 0 bases and J lost 2 bases.

The chain uses TRBV28 and TRBJ2-1; D could derive from TRBD1 or TRBD2 (5 bases each). V was shortened by 6 bases and J by 1 base, with 19 bases between the two germline ends. The CDR3 loop spans 17 amino acids. Germline-derived CDR1 and CDR2 are MDHEN and SYDVKM. As DNA, the CDR3 is TGTGCCAGCAGCCCCGAGGGCGGAGCAGGGTCCTACAATGAGCAGTTCTTC. Translating it yields CASSPEGGAGSYNEQFF.

The chain joins TRBV3-1 (or the pseudogene TRBV3-2) to TRBJ1-5; 7 positions agree with TRBD1. Germline CDR1 is LGHDT and CDR2 is YNNKEL (reference sequence). This CDR3 has 17 amino acids. J gave up 0 bases and V 0 bases, and 5 bases lay outside the gene matches. CDR3 in DNA: TGTGCCAGCAGCCAAGATACAGGGGAGATTAGCAATCAGCCCCAGCATTTT. It codes for CASSQDTGEISNQPQHF.

V is TRBV7-9 and J is TRBJ2-7; the match to TRBD2 covers 9 bases. V lost 5 bases and J lost 1; bases outside the gene matches: 6. The CDR3 spans 15 residues. The germline V gene has CDR1 SEHNR and CDR2 FQNEAQ (reference sequence). DNA for the CDR3: TGTGCCAGCAGCCAACTAGCGGGTCTATCCTACGAGCAGTACTTC. Translated: CASSQLAGLSYEQYF. The whole variable domain, filled in from reference TRBV7-9 and TRBJ2-7, reads DTGVSQNPRHKITKRGQNVTFRCDPISEHNRLYWYRQTLGQGPEFLTYFQNEAQLEKSRLLSDRFSAERPKGSFSTLEIQRTEQGDSAMYLCASSQLAGLSYEQYFGPGTRLTVT.

The chain links TRBV7-2 to TRBJ1-1; D uncertain. The CDR3 is 14 amino acids. Germline loops: CDR1 SGHTA, CDR2 FQGNSA. Trimming took off 1 base at V and 9 bases at J, with 15 bases between the two ends. The CDR3 region is CASSLDLGVKKAFF. Written as DNA, the CDR3 is TGTGCCAGCAGCTTAGACTTGGGTGTTAAAAAAGCTTTCTTT. Looking up the rest from reference TRBV7-2 and TRBJ1-1 gives the full variable domain: GAGVSQSPSNKVTEKGKDVELRCDPISGHTALYWYRQSLGQGLEFLIYFQGNSAPDKSGLPSDRFSAERTGGSVSTLTIQRTQQEDSAVYLCASSLDLGVKKAFFGQGTRLTVV.

The CDR3, as DNA: TGTGCCAGCTCACCACGCCACAGGGGTATTCAAGAGACCCAGTACTTC. Encoded protein: CASSPRHRGIQETQYF. The chain recombines TRBV18 with TRBJ2-5; 7 positions agree with TRBD1. The J segment lost 2 bases and the V segment lost 1 base, leaving 7 bases of the junction unmatched. From germline, CDR1 is KGHSH and CDR2 LQKENI. CDR3 length: 16 residues.

J is TRBJ2-1 and V is TRBV6-6; 13 bases match TRBD2. This CDR3 region has 15 residues. Looked up from germline, CDR1 is MNHNY and CDR2 is SVGAGI (reference sequence). V lost 5 bases to trimming and J lost 8 bases; unmatched junction nucleotides: 6. Written as DNA, the CDR3 is TGTGCCAGCAGTATAGGACTAGCGGGAGAGGATGAGCAGTTCTTC. Amino acid sequence: CASSIGLAGEDEQFF.